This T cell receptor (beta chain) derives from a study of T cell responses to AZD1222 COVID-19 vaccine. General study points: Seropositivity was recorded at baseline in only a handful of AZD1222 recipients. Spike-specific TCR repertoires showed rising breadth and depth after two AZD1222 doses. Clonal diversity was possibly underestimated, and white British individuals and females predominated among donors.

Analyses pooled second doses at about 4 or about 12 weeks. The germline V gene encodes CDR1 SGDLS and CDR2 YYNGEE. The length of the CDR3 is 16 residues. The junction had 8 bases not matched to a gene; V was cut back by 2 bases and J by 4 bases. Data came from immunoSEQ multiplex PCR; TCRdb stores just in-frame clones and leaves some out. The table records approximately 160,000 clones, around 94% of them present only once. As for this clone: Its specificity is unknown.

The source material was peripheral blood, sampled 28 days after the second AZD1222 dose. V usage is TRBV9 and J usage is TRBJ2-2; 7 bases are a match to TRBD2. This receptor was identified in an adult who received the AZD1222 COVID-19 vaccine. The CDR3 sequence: CASSVGSGIGTGELFF. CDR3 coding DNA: TGTGCCAGCAGCGTGGGCAGCGGGATAGGCACCGGGGAGCTGTTTTTT.